A single TCR beta chain is shown here with its context. This sample was taken from a study of blood T cell repertoires in COVID-19. Study at large: COVID-19 samples collected from the United States, Italy and Spain covered acute and convalescent phases. T cells, B-cell-depleted T cells, or PBMCs supplied cDNA or gDNA.

CDR3 length: 18 residues. V shed 4 bases, J shed 0 bases, and the junction held 8 bases outside the gene matches. Germline CDR1 LNHDA, CDR2 SQIVND (reference sequence). Original methodology: Researchers report that nucleated cell counts were estimated from reference gene primer amplification. The assay was immunoSEQ multiplex PCR, and TCRdb's table has in-frame clones only and misses some. The V and J calls and the clone size are those of that table, but D and trimming were determined from the DNA. This sample has about 310,000 clones, with roughly 84% found just once. The source material was peripheral blood. The V call is TRBV19, the J call TRBJ2-6, with 8 bases matching TRBD1. This TCR was recovered from a middle-aged man with active or convalescent COVID-19. CDR3 in DNA: TGTGCCAGTAGTAAGGACGGACAGGGAATCTCTGGGGCCAACGTCCTGACTTTC. Amino acid sequence: CASSKDGQGISGANVLTF.